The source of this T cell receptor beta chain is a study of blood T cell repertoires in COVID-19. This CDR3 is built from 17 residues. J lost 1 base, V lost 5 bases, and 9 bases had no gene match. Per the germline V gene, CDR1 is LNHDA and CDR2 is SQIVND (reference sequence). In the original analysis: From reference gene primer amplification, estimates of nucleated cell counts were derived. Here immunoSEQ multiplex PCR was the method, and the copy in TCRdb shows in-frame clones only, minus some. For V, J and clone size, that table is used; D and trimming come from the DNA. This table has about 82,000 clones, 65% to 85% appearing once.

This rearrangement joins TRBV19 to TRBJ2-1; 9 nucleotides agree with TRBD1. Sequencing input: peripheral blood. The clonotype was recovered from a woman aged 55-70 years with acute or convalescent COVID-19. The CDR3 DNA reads TGTGCCAGTAGTTGGGGGACAGGGTATCCTTCCTACAATGAGCAGTTCTTC. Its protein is CASSWGTGYPSYNEQFF. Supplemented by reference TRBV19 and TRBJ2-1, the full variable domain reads DGGITQSPKYLFRKEGQNVTLSCEQNLNHDAMYWYRQDPGQGLRLIYYSQIVNDFQKGDIAEGYSVSREKKESFPLTVTSAQKNPTAFYLCASSWGTGYPSYNEQFFGPGTRLTVL.